This is a list of T cell receptor beta chains from one sample in a study of cytomegalovirus exposure and HLA in healthy donors. Here immunoSEQ multiplex PCR was the method, and the copy in TCRdb shows in-frame clones only, minus some. Of 100,000 or so clones in the sample, about 69% were seen once. The sample consisted of PBMCs. All receptors derive from a man aged 40-49 years in good health and CMV-seronegative. Both conserved end residues are part of each CDR3. Fields, in order: D gene, J gene, clone size, V gene, CDR3 DNA, CDR3 protein. D genes are given only for firm matches. Some rows mark clone size as missing; the rest say once, few, many or name a class of expanded clone.

D: TRBD1
J: TRBJ1-5
size: .
V: TRBV2
DNA: TGTGCCAGCAGAGGGACAGGCTATGGAAATCAGCCCCAGCATTTT
CDR3: CASRGTGYGNQPQHF

D: TRBD1
J: TRBJ2-7
size: .
V: TRBV27
DNA: TGTGCCAGCAGTTCCACCGGGACAGGGTGGAACGAGCAGTACTTC
CDR3: CASSSTGTGWNEQYF

D: .
J: TRBJ1-1
size: few
V: TRBV12-5
DNA: TGTGCTAGTGGTTTGGACAGGGTTGTAGGTGAAGCTTTCTTT
CDR3: CASGLDRVVGEAFF

D: TRBD2
J: TRBJ2-3
size: .
V: TRBV4-2
DNA: TGTGCCAGCAGCCCTGGGGGGAGGGGAGATACGCAGTATTTT
CDR3: CASSPGGRGDTQYF

D: .
J: TRBJ2-3
size: .
V: TRBV28
DNA: TGTGCCAGCAGAGGAGGTAAATTATCAGATACGCAGTATTTT
CDR3: CASRGGKLSDTQYF

D: TRBD2
J: TRBJ2-7
size: .
V: TRBV19
DNA: TGTGCCAGTAGACCGGGACTAGCGGCCTACGAGCAGTACTTC
CDR3: CASRPGLAAYEQYF

D: .
J: TRBJ2-1
size: .
V: TRBV7-8
DNA: TGTGCCAGCAGCTCGCTGGAGGGCCTCCTAGGGGATGAGCAGTTCTTC
CDR3: CASSSLEGLLGDEQFF

D: TRBD1
J: TRBJ2-4
size: .
V: TRBV27
DNA: TGTGCCAGCAGTTCCCCGGGACAGGACAAAAACATTCAGTACTTC
CDR3: CASSSPGQDKNIQYF

D: TRBD1
J: TRBJ2-7
size: few
V: TRBV6-6
DNA: TGTGCCAGCAGTCACTCCGGGACAGGACCCTACGAGCAGTACTTC
CDR3: CASSHSGTGPYEQYF

D: TRBD1
J: TRBJ2-3
size: .
V: TRBV5-1
DNA: TGCGCCAGCAGCTTCATGTTTCCGGGACAGGGGTCAGATACGCAGTATTTT
CDR3: CASSFMFPGQGSDTQYF

D: .
J: TRBJ2-3
size: few
V: TRBV5-4
DNA: TGTGCCAGCAGCTTAACTCGAGATACGCAGTATTTT
CDR3: CASSLTRDTQYF

D: .
J: TRBJ1-4
size: .
V: TRBV6-1
DNA: TGTGCCAGCAGTGAGTTCAGGGTCTCTGAAAAACTGTTTTTT
CDR3: CASSEFRVSEKLFF

D: .
J: TRBJ1-1
size: once
V: TRBV7-6
DNA: TGTGCCAGCACCACGAAACTTGGACAGTTAGGAACTGAAGCTTTCTTT
CDR3: CASTTKLGQLGTEAFF

D: TRBD1
J: TRBJ2-2
size: .
V: TRBV4-1
DNA: TGCGCCAGCAGCCGGTCTTTACAGGGGACCGGGGAGCTGTTTTTT
CDR3: CASSRSLQGTGELFF

D: TRBD1
J: TRBJ1-2
size: .
V: TRBV4-1
DNA: TGCGCCAGCAGCCAAGACAGGGGGAACTATGGCTACACCTTC
CDR3: CASSQDRGNYGYTF

D: .
J: TRBJ2-7
size: .
V: TRBV27
DNA: TGTGCCAGCAGTCCTGAGGTTCCCAAAGGCTCCTACGAGCAGTACTTC
CDR3: CASSPEVPKGSYEQYF

D: TRBD1
J: TRBJ2-7
size: .
V: TRBV14
DNA: TGTGCCAGCAGCCGTCCGGGACAGGGGACCTACGAGCAGTACTTC
CDR3: CASSRPGQGTYEQYF

D: TRBD2
J: TRBJ2-7
size: .
V: TRBV5-1
DNA: TGCGCCAGCAGCTCGGCGCGGGGGAGCTACGAGCAGTACTTC
CDR3: CASSSARGSYEQYF

D: .
J: TRBJ2-7
size: .
V: TRBV9
DNA: TGTGCCAGCAGCTCCCAGCGAGGCGAGCAGTACTTC
CDR3: CASSSQRGEQYF

D: .
J: TRBJ2-7
size: .
V: TRBV4-3
DNA: TGCGCCAGCAGCCAAGCACGATCGAGCTCCTACGAGCAGTACTTC
CDR3: CASSQARSSSYEQYF

D: TRBD2
J: TRBJ2-7
size: .
V: TRBV29-1
DNA: TGCAGCGTCACAGGACTAGCGGGAGTTTTCGAGCAGTACTTC
CDR3: CSVTGLAGVFEQYF

D: .
J: TRBJ1-2
size: .
V: TRBV29-1
DNA: TGCAGCGTGTTGCAGGGGAAGTCTGATGGCTACACCTTC
CDR3: CSVLQGKSDGYTF

D: TRBD1
J: TRBJ2-7
size: .
V: TRBV4-3
DNA: TGCGCCAGCAGCCAGGACAGGGGGCGCTACGAGCAGTACTTC
CDR3: CASSQDRGRYEQYF

D: .
J: TRBJ2-3
size: .
V: TRBV6-5
DNA: TGTGCCACCACTCGGCAGGGCACAGATACGCAGTATTTT
CDR3: CATTRQGTDTQYF

D: .
J: TRBJ1-1
size: .
V: TRBV19
DNA: TGTGCCAGTAGTTTAATCCTGAACACTGAAGCTTTCTTT
CDR3: CASSLILNTEAFF

D: .
J: TRBJ2-3
size: .
V: TRBV9
DNA: TGTGCCAGCAGCGTAGCTGGTATTCATAGTACAGATACGCAGTATTTT
CDR3: CASSVAGIHSTDTQYF

D: .
J: TRBJ2-7
size: .
V: TRBV28
DNA: TGTGCCAGCAGTTTAATCGGCGGAAGCTACGAGCAGTACTTC
CDR3: CASSLIGGSYEQYF